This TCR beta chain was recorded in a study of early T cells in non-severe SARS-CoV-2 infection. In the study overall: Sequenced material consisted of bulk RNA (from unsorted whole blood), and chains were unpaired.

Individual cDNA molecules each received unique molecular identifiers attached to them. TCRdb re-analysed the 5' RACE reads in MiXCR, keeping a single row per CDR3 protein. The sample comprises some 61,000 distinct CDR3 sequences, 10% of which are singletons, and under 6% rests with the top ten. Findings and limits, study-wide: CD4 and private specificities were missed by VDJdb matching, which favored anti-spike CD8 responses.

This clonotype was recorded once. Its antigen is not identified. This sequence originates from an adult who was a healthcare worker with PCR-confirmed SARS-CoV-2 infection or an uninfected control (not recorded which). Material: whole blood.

Here the CDR3 reads CASSLRGSGYEQYF. The CDR3 DNA reads as TGTGCCAGCAGCCTAAGGGGCTCTGGCTACGAGCAGTACTTC. V and J are TRBV12-3 or TRBV12-4 and TRBJ2-7, with a tentative D call TRBD1 (5 bases). The CDR3 extends over 14 amino acids. V lost 6 bases, J lost 3 bases, and 15 bases lay in between.